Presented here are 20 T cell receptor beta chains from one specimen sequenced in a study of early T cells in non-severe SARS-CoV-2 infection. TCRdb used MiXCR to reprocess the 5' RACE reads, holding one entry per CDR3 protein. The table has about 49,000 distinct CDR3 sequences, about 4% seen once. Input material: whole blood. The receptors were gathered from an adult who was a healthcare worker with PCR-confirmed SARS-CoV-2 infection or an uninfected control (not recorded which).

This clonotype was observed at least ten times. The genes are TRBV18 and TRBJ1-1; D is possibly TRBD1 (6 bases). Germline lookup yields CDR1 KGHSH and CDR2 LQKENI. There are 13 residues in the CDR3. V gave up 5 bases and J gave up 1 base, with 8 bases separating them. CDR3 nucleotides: TGTGCCAGCTCAGAGGGGGGGAACACTGAAGCTTTCTTT. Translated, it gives CASSEGGNTEAFF. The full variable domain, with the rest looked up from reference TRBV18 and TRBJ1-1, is NAGVMQNPRHLVRRRGQEARLRCSPMKGHSHVYWYRQLPEEGLKFMVYLQKENIIDESGMPKERFSAEFPKEGPSILRIQQVVRGDSAAYFCASSEGGNTEAFFGQGTRLTVV.

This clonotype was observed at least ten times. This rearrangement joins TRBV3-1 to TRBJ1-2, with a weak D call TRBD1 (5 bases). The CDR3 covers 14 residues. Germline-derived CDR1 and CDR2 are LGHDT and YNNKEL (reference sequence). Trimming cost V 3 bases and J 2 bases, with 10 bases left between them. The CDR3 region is CASSQRGSNYGYTF. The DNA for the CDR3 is TGTGCCAGCAGCCAGAGGGGCAGCAACTATGGCTACACCTTC.

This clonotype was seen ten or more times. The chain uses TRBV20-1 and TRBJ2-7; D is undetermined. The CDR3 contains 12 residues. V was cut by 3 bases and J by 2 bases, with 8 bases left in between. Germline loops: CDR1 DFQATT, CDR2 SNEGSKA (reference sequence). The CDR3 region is CSASRTTYEQYF. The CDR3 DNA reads TGCAGTGCTAGTCGCACGACCTACGAGCAGTACTTC.

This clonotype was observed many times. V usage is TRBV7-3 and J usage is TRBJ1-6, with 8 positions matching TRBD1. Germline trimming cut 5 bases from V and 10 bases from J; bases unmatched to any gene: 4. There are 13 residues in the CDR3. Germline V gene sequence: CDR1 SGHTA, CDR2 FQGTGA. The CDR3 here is CASSQTGESPLHF. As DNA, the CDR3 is TGTGCCAGCAGCCAGACAGGGGAATCACCCCTCCACTTT.

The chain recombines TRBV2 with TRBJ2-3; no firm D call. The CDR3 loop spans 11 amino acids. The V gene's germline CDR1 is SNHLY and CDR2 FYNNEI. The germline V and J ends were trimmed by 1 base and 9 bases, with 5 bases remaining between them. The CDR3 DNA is TGTGCCAGCAGTGAAGAAGCGACGCAGTATTTT. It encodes CASSEEATQYF.

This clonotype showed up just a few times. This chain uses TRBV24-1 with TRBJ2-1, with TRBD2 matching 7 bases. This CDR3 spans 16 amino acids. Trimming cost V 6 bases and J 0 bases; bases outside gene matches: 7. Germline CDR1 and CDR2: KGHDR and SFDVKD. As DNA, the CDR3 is TGTGCCACCAGTACCAAGCGGGGTAGCTCCTACAATGAGCAGTTCTTC. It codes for CATSTKRGSSYNEQFF.

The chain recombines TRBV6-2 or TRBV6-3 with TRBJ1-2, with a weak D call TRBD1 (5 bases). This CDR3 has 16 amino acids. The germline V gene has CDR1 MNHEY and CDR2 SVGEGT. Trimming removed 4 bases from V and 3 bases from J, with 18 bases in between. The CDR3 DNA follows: TGTGCCAGCAGTTCGCTTAAGGGGCCGTCATACTATGGCTACACCTTC. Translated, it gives CASSSLKGPSYYGYTF.

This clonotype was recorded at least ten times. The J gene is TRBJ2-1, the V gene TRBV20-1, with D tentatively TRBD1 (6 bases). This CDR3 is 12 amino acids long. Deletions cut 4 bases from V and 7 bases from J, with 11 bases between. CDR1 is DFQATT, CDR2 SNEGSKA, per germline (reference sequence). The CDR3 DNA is TGCAGTGCTACCCCAGGGGCGAATGAGCAGTTCTTC. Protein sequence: CSATPGANEQFF.

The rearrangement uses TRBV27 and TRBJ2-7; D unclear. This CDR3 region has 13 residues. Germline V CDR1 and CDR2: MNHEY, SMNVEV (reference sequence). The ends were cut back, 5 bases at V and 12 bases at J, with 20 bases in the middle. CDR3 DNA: TGTGCCAGCAGTAACTCAATCGTCGGCATCAGGTACTTC. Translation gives CASSNSIVGIRYF.

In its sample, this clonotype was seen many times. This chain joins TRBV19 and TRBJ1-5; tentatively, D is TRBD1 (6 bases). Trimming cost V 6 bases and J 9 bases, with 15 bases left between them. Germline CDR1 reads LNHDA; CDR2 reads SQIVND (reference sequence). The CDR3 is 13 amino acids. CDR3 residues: CASSINRDRPQHF. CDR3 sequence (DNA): TGTGCCAGTAGCATAAACAGGGACCGGCCCCAGCATTTT.

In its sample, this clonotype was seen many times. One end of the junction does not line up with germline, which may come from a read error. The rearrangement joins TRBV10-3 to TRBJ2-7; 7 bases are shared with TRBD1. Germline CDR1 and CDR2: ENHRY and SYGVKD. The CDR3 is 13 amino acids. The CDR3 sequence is CAIRGDRSSEQYF. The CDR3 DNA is TGTGCCATCAGGGGGGACAGATCCTCCGAGCAGTACTTC.

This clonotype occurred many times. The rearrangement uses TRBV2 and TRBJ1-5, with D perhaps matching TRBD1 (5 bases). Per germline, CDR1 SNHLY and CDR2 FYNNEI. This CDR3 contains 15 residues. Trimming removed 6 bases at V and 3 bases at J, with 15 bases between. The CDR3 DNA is TGTGCCAGCAGGGAGTCGGGACTACTCAATCAGCCCCAGCATTTT. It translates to CASRESGLLNQPQHF.

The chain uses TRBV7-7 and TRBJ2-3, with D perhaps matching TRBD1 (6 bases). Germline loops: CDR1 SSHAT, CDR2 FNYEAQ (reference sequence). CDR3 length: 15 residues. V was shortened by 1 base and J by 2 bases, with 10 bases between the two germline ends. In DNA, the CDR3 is TGTGCCAGCAGCTTAGAAGGGACACACACAGATACGCAGTATTTT. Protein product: CASSLEGTHTDTQYF.

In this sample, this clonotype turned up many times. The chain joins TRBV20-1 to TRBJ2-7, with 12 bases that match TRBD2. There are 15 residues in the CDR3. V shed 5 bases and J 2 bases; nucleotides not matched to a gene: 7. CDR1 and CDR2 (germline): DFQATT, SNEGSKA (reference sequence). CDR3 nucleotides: TGCAGTGCTCAACGGACTAGCGGGGTTCCCTACGAGCAGTACTTC. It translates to CSAQRTSGVPYEQYF.

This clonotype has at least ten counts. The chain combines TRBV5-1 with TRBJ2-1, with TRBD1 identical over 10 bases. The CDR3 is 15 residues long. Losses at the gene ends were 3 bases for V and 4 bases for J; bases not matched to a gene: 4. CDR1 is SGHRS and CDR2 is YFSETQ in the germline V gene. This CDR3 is CASSSGQGGYNEQFF. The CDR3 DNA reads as TGCGCCAGCAGCTCAGGACAGGGGGGTTACAATGAGCAGTTCTTC.

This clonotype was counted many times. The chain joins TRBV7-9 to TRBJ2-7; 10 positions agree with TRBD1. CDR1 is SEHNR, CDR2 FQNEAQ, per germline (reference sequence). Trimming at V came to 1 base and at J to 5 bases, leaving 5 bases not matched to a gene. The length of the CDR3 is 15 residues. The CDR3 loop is CASSLGDRGAHEQYF. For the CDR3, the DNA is TGTGCCAGCAGCTTAGGGGACAGGGGAGCCCACGAGCAGTACTTC.

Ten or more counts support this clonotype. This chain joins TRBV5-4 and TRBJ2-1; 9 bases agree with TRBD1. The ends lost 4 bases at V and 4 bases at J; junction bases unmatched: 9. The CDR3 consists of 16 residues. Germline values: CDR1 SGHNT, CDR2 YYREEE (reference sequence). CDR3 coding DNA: TGTGCCAGCAGCCAACAGGGGGCGTCAACTTACAATGAGCAGTTCTTC. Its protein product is CASSQQGASTYNEQFF.

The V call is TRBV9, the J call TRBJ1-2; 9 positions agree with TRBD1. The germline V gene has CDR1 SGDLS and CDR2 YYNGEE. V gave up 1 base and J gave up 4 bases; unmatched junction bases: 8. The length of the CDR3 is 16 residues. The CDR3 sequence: CASSVNPDRGLYGYTF. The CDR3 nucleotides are TGTGCCAGCAGCGTAAACCCGGACAGGGGACTCTATGGCTACACCTTC.

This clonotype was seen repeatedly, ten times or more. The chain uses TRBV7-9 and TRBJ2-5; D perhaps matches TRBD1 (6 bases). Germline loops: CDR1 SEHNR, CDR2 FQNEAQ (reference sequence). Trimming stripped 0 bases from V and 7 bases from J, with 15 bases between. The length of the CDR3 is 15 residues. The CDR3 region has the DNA TGTGCCAGCAGCTTAGCTACCGGGACATATAGGACCCAGTACTTC. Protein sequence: CASSLATGTYRTQYF.

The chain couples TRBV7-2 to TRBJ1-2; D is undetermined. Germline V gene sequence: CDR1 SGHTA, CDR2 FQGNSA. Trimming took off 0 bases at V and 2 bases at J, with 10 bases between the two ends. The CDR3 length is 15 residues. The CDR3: CASSLAKNPNYGYTF. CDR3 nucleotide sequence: TGTGCCAGCAGCTTAGCGAAAAACCCCAACTATGGCTACACCTTC.